The 27 T cell receptor beta chains presented below share a single source sample, sequenced in a study of shared clonotypes between healthy human individuals. Assay: immunoSEQ multiplex PCR; the TCRdb copy retains only in-frame clones and omits some. The sample shows 470,000 or so clones, about 85% of them seen only once. The sample was PBMCs. The receptor source for this set is a woman aged 40-49 years in good health. Some clones in this sample may be carry-over from other donors' samples.

The chain combines TRBV30 with TRBJ1-1; D perhaps matches TRBD1 (6 bases). Germline values: CDR1 GTSNPN, CDR2 SVGIG (reference sequence). Trimming shortened V by 3 bases and J by 3 bases, and 11 bases separated the two germline ends. CDR3 length: 13 residues. DNA of the CDR3: TGTGCCTGGAGCCGGGACAAATACACTGAAGCTTTCTTT. This gives the protein CAWSRDKYTEAFF.

The J gene is TRBJ2-5, the V gene TRBV19, with D perhaps TRBD1 (6 bases). Germline values: CDR1 LNHDA, CDR2 SQIVND (reference sequence). Trimming stripped 1 base from V and 2 bases from J, with 14 bases between. The CDR3 is 16 residues long. This CDR3 reads CASSIVPTRGQETQYF. CDR3 in DNA: TGTGCCAGTAGTATAGTCCCTACTAGGGGGCAAGAGACCCAGTACTTC. The full variable domain, with the rest looked up from reference TRBV19 and TRBJ2-5, is DGGITQSPKYLFRKEGQNVTLSCEQNLNHDAMYWYRQDPGQGLRLIYYSQIVNDFQKGDIAEGYSVSREKKESFPLTVTSAQKNPTAFYLCASSIVPTRGQETQYFGPGTRLLVL.

The chain has TRBV4-3 and TRBJ1-1; the D gene is possibly TRBD1 (6 bases). The V end lost 4 bases, the J end lost 1 base, and 13 bases lay between the germline ends. This CDR3 comprises 15 residues. The V gene's germline CDR1 is LGHNA and CDR2 YSLEER. CDR3 in DNA: TGCGCCAGCAGCCGCCGGGGGGGCGGGAACACTGAAGCTTTCTTT. It translates to CASSRRGGGNTEAFF.

As concerns this clone: This sequence is one base from a far larger clone and is likely a read error. In the same sample, other DNA sequences code for this CDR3. The chain employs TRBV18 and TRBJ1-2, with D maybe TRBD1 (5 bases). The CDR3 sequence is 14 residues long. Trimming took 3 bases from V and 0 from J, leaving 8 bases between them. CDR1 KGHSH and CDR2 LQKENI come from the germline V gene. The CDR3 region is CASSPDSTNYGYTF. In nucleotides, the CDR3 is TGTGCCAGCTCACCTGACAGTACTAACTATGGCTACACCTTC.

As to this clone: Different DNA sequences within this sample yield the same CDR3. The chain employs TRBV18 and TRBJ1-5; D is perhaps TRBD1 (6 bases). This CDR3 contains 14 residues. Trimming took 3 bases from V and 7 from J, leaving 13 bases between them. Germline CDR1 KGHSH, CDR2 LQKENI. In nucleotides, the CDR3 is TGTGCCAGCTCACCTTCCGGGGGCGGGCAGCCCCAGCATTTT. Translation gives CASSPSGGGQPQHF. Full variable domain (rest looked up from reference TRBV18 and TRBJ1-5): NAGVMQNPRHLVRRRGQEARLRCSPMKGHSHVYWYRQLPEEGLKFMVYLQKENIIDESGMPKERFSAEFPKEGPSILRIQQVVRGDSAAYFCASSPSGGGQPQHFGDGTRLSIL.

This chain links TRBV5-1 with TRBJ2-7, with a weak D call TRBD2 (6 bases). V was pared by 4 bases and J by 3 bases, with 11 bases between. The CDR3 spans 13 residues. Looked up from germline, CDR1 is SGHRS and CDR2 is YFSETQ. The DNA for the CDR3 is TGCGCCAGCAGCCGGGACTCTGACTACGAGCAGTACTTC. Protein: CASSRDSDYEQYF.

The rearrangement uses TRBV6-7 and TRBJ1-2, with 9 bases that match TRBD1. TRBV6-7 is reported as an ORF; its role is uncertain. V shed 7 bases and J 4 bases; nucleotides not matched to a gene: 19. The CDR3 extends over 18 amino acids. The CDR3, as DNA: TGTGCCAGCACCAAGGCCCGGGACAGGGCTAACGTCCTCTATGGCTACACCTTC. It codes for CASTKARDRANVLYGYTF.

This clone appeared a single time. The chain recombines TRBV7-9 with TRBJ1-2; 11 bases agree with TRBD1. Germline V gene data show CDR1 as SEHNR and CDR2 as FQNEAQ (reference sequence). The CDR3 contains 15 residues. The junction had 8 bases not matched to a gene; V was cut back by 7 bases and J by 4 bases. CDR3 in amino acids: CASTLAGTGGYGYTF. CDR3 sequence (DNA): TGTGCCAGCACACTAGCTGGGACAGGGGGCTATGGCTACACCTTC. The entire variable domain, with the rest obtained from reference TRBV7-9 and TRBJ1-2, is as follows: DTGVSQNPRHKITKRGQNVTFRCDPISEHNRLYWYRQTLGQGPEFLTYFQNEAQLEKSRLLSDRFSAERPKGSFSTLEIQRTEQGDSAMYLCASTLAGTGGYGYTFGSGTRLTVV.

To note about this clone: A far larger clone is just one base off, so this is likely a read error. Other nucleotide sequences in the sample specify the same CDR3. J is TRBJ1-1 and V is TRBV29-1, with unresolved D. CDR1 SQVTM and CDR2 ANQGSEA come from the germline V gene. This CDR3 region has 13 residues. The ends were cut back, 4 bases at V and 0 bases at J, with 9 bases in the middle. CDR3 sequence (DNA): TGCAGCGTTGTTCCCTCAATGAACACTGAAGCTTTCTTT. Protein: CSVVPSMNTEAFF.

CDR3 DNA sequence: TGTGCCACCAGCAGAGATCGGGGCAGGGCCTACGAGCAGTACTTC. It specifies CATSRDRGRAYEQYF. This rearrangement joins TRBV15 to TRBJ2-7; D may correspond to TRBD1 or TRBD2 (5 bases each). Trimming shortened V by 0 bases and J by 2 bases, and 11 bases separated the two germline ends. The germline V gene encodes CDR1 LNHNV and CDR2 YYDKDF (reference sequence). The CDR3 totals 15 residues.

This rearrangement joins TRBV5-6 to TRBJ2-3, with TRBD2 matching 7 bases. The CDR3 has 15 residues. V shed 4 bases and J 3 bases; nucleotides not matched to a gene: 8. Germline CDR1 SGHDT, CDR2 YYEEEE. CDR3 sequence (DNA): TGTGCCAGCAGCCCCGCGGGGGTAGGGACAGATACGCAGTATTTT. Its protein product is CASSPAGVGTDTQYF.

The chain uses TRBV4-3 and TRBJ2-6; D possibly corresponds to TRBD1 (5 bases). Germline CDR1 and CDR2: LGHNA and YSLEER. The CDR3 has 14 residues. V was trimmed by 4 bases and J by 1 base, leaving 5 bases between them. As DNA, the CDR3 is TGCGCCAGCAGCCCAGGGTCTGGGGCCAACGTCCTGACTTTC. It is translated as CASSPGSGANVLTF.

This rearrangement joins TRBV5-4 to TRBJ2-7; 8 nucleotides align to TRBD1. The CDR3 extends over 16 amino acids. J was trimmed by 1 base and V by 3 bases; bases with no gene match: 9. Germline CDR1 reads SGHNT; CDR2 reads YYREEE (reference sequence). CDR3 region: CASSSRQGTGSYEQYF. Here the CDR3 DNA reads TGTGCCAGCAGCTCCAGACAAGGGACAGGATCCTACGAGCAGTACTTC.

CDR3 loop: CASSFSGTLGEQFF. CDR3 nucleotide sequence: TGTGCCAGCAGCTTTAGCGGGACCCTCGGTGAGCAGTTCTTC. The chain combines TRBV7-8 with TRBJ2-1; 8 positions match TRBD2. CDR1 and CDR2 from the germline V gene are SGHVS and FQNEAQ. Germline trimming cut 3 bases from V and 9 bases from J; bases unmatched to any gene: 7. The CDR3 loop spans 14 amino acids.

The gene calls are TRBV29-1 and TRBJ2-1, with D possibly being TRBD1 (6 bases). V shed 7 bases and J shed 6 bases, with 16 bases lying between them. The CDR3 is made up of 13 amino acids. CDR1 and CDR2 from the germline V gene are SQVTM and ANQGSEA. The CDR3 nucleotides read TGCAGCGCCCGTGGACAGTTCTCCAATGAGCAGTTCTTC. Amino acid sequence: CSARGQFSNEQFF.

This chain links TRBV10-2 with TRBJ1-1, with 9 bases fitting TRBD1. V lost 6 bases to trimming and J lost 6 bases; unmatched junction nucleotides: 5. Germline CDR1 WSHSY, CDR2 SAAADI. The CDR3 contains 13 residues. Here the CDR3 reads CASRATGGPEAFF. CDR3 sequence (DNA): TGCGCCAGCAGGGCTACAGGGGGCCCTGAAGCTTTCTTT.

J is TRBJ2-1 and V is TRBV29-1; no clear D gene. There are 10 residues in the CDR3. Trimming removed 3 bases from V and 6 bases from J, with 3 bases in between. CDR1 is SQVTM and CDR2 is ANQGSEA in the germline V gene. DNA for the CDR3: TGCAGCGTTGATACCAATGAGCAGTTCTTC. Translating gives CSVDTNEQFF.

This clone has a single count. Since a far larger clone is one base different, this is likely a read error. This is likely a read error, given that the CDR3 carries no conserved phenylalanine or tryptophan at its end. The CDR3 reads CSVSFGTGGTEAFC. DNA for the CDR3: TGCAGCGTCTCCTTCGGGACAGGGGGCACTGAAGCTTTCTGT. This chain joins TRBV29-1 and TRBJ1-1; 11 bases are a match to TRBD1. Unmatched junction bases numbered 7, after V lost 6 bases and J lost 4 bases. Germline loops: CDR1 SQVTM, CDR2 ANQGSEA. The CDR3 is 14 amino acids.

The chain couples TRBV28 to TRBJ2-7, with D possibly matching TRBD2 (7 bases). Germline CDR1 and CDR2: MDHEN and SYDVKM. V lost 5 bases and J 4 bases, leaving 12 bases between the germline ends. CDR3 length: 13 residues. The CDR3 protein is CASSAGARYEQYF. In DNA form, the CDR3 reads TGTGCCAGCAGTGCGGGGGCAAGATACGAGCAGTACTTC.

The table lists this clone with many counts. Within the sample, other DNA sequences also encode this same CDR3. V gene TRBV2 combines with J gene TRBJ1-2, with TRBD1 as a possible D gene (5 bases). The CDR3 sequence is 13 residues long. Trimming cost V 6 bases and J 2 bases, with 10 bases left between them. Germline V gene sequence: CDR1 SNHLY, CDR2 FYNNEI. The CDR3 protein is CASRVQVNYGYTF. For the CDR3, the DNA is TGTGCCAGCAGGGTACAGGTAAACTATGGCTACACCTTC. Full variable domain (rest looked up from reference TRBV2 and TRBJ1-2): EPEVTQTPSHQVTQMGQEVILRCVPISNHLYFYWYRQILGQKVEFLVSFYNNEISEKSEIFDDQFSVERPDGSNFTLKIRSTKLEDSAMYFCASRVQVNYGYTFGSGTRLTVV.

Note on this clone: A much larger clone differs by one base, so this may be a read error. The sample holds other DNA sequences that translate to the same CDR3. The chain joins TRBV6-6 to TRBJ1-1, with unresolved D. The CDR3 loop spans 13 amino acids. Trimming removed 0 bases from V and 1 base from J, with 3 bases in between. Germline CDR1 and CDR2: MNHNY and SVGAGI (reference sequence). CDR3 nucleotide sequence: TGTGCCAGCAGTTACTCTGAGAACACTGAAGCTTTCTTT. Its protein product is CASSYSENTEAFF.

This clone came up once. The chain uses TRBV29-1 and TRBJ2-1; TRBD2 aligns across 7 bases. Germline CDR1 reads SQVTM; CDR2 reads ANQGSEA. This CDR3 has 13 residues. J was trimmed by 10 bases and V by 5 bases; bases with no gene match: 11. CDR3 coding DNA: TGCAGCGTTCGTGGGGGAGGGGCTGGAGAGCAGTTCTTC. Amino acids: CSVRGGGAGEQFF.

About this clone: A far larger clone is a single base away, which makes a read error likely. Other DNA sequences within the sample encode an identical CDR3. This sequence joins TRBV18 and TRBJ1-4, with D tentatively TRBD1 (6 bases). The CDR3 has 16 amino acids. CDR1 and CDR2 (germline): KGHSH, LQKENI. The DNA of the CDR3 is TGTGCCAGCTCATCACGGCGGGACACAACTAATGAAAAACTGTTCTTT. Amino acids: CASSSRRDTTNEKLFF.

This clone has just a few counts. This likely reflects a read error, since a far larger clone is one base away. V is TRBV6-5 and J is TRBJ1-1; D unresolved. The CDR3 loop spans 14 amino acids. V was clipped by 7 bases and J by 5 bases, with 17 bases between them. The germline V gene encodes CDR1 MNHEY and CDR2 SVGAGI. CDR3 loop: CASTSRWTATEAFF. Here the CDR3 DNA reads TGTGCCAGCACCTCGAGGTGGACGGCGACTGAAGCTTTCTTT.

The chain couples TRBV2 to TRBJ2-2; 8 nucleotides align to TRBD2. Germline CDR1 and CDR2: SNHLY and FYNNEI. This CDR3 is 16 amino acids long. J was trimmed by 5 bases and V by 5 bases; bases with no gene match: 10. The CDR3 sequence is CASSRLGSGSTGELFF. The CDR3 DNA reads TGTGCCAGCAGTCGGTTAGGAAGCGGGAGTACCGGGGAGCTGTTTTTT.

Notes on this clone: A far bigger clonotype differs at one base, so this is likely a read error. The chain carries TRBV6-1 and TRBJ1-2, with D perhaps matching TRBD1 (5 bases). V was trimmed by 6 bases and J by 5 bases, leaving 10 bases between them. This CDR3 has 12 amino acids. The V gene's germline CDR1 is MNHNS and CDR2 SASEGT. The CDR3 bases are TGTGCCAGCAGCAGGGTTGGGTATGGCTACACCTTC. Its translation: CASSRVGYGYTF.

The chain joins TRBV29-1 to TRBJ2-7; D is unresolved. V gave up 3 bases and J gave up 2 bases, with 8 bases separating them. Per the germline V gene, CDR1 is SQVTM and CDR2 is ANQGSEA. The CDR3 runs 12 residues. This chain's CDR3 is CSVEASAYEQYF. The CDR3 coding sequence is TGCAGCGTTGAGGCTAGTGCCTACGAGCAGTACTTC.